Following are 31 T cell receptor beta chains from one sample sequenced in a study of blood T cell repertoires in COVID-19. The data were produced by immunoSEQ multiplex PCR, yet TCRdb's version contains in-frame clones alone and is incomplete. Altogether about 46,000 clones are present, roughly four fifths being singletons, with the ten largest covering over 7%. The sequenced sample consisted of peripheral blood. These receptors came from a man aged 60 to 69 with active COVID-19.

V is TRBV5-1 and J is TRBJ2-1; 7 positions match TRBD2. Looked up from germline, CDR1 is SGHRS and CDR2 is YFSETQ. The CDR3 length is 20 residues. Trimming took 3 bases from V and 0 from J; bases not matched to a gene: 18. The CDR3 nucleotides read TGCGCCAGCAGCTCTCTAGCGGTCCCAAGGGAATTTATCTCCTACAATGAGCAGTTCTTC. Protein sequence: CASSSLAVPREFISYNEQFF.

V usage is TRBV5-6 and J usage is TRBJ1-2, with 9 bases lining up with TRBD1. Germline V CDR1 and CDR2: SGHDT, YYEEEE. V was clipped by 4 bases and J by 7 bases; unmatched bases: 2. The length of the CDR3 is 12 residues. The CDR3 DNA follows: TGTGCCAGCAGCAGGGACAGGGTTGGCTACACCTTC. This translates into CASSRDRVGYTF.

This clone appeared a single time. The V call is TRBV9, the J call TRBJ1-2; possible D gene TRBD1, 5 bases. Germline values: CDR1 SGDLS, CDR2 YYNGEE. There are 16 residues in the CDR3. V shed 0 bases and J shed 0 bases, with 12 bases lying between them. The CDR3 loop reads CASSVEAGPTNYGYTF. CDR3 DNA: TGTGCCAGCAGCGTAGAGGCAGGGCCGACTAACTATGGCTACACCTTC.

The chain is built from TRBV5-6 and TRBJ2-1; D not resolved. This CDR3 spans 14 amino acids. The germline CDR1 and CDR2 sequences are SGHDT and YYEEEE. V gave up 5 bases and J gave up 5 bases, with 14 bases separating them. The CDR3 DNA reads TGTGCCAGCAGTAGAGGCGGTTTCCACAATGAGCAGTTCTTC. Translation gives CASSRGGFHNEQFF.

The genes are TRBV9 and TRBJ2-2; 12 bases line up with TRBD2. Germline lookup yields CDR1 SGDLS and CDR2 YYNGEE. The CDR3 extends over 19 amino acids. V was clipped by 0 bases and J by 5 bases; unmatched bases: 11. CDR3 coding DNA: TGTGCCAGCAGCGTAGGGCTAGCGGGAGGGGCCGGGAGGACCGGGGAGCTGTTTTTT. It encodes CASSVGLAGGAGRTGELFF.

This clone was found once. In nucleotides, the CDR3 is TGCAGTGCTAGTGGGGGACAGGGGGCGCGGGAGACCCAGTACTTC. Amino acids: CSASGGQGARETQYF. J is TRBJ2-5 and V is TRBV20-1; 12 bases agree with TRBD1. V lost 3 bases, J lost 5 bases, and 7 bases stayed unmatched. In germline, CDR1 is DFQATT, CDR2 SNEGSKA (reference sequence). The CDR3 is made up of 15 amino acids.

The genes are TRBV27 and TRBJ2-3; 14 bases fit TRBD2. Trimming at V came to 3 bases and at J to 4 bases, leaving 6 bases not matched to a gene. The germline V gene has CDR1 MNHEY and CDR2 SMNVEV (reference sequence). The CDR3 is made up of 17 amino acids. CDR3 amino acids: CASSLLTSGGASDTQYF. The DNA of the CDR3 is TGTGCCAGCAGTTTGTTGACTAGCGGGGGGGCCTCAGATACGCAGTATTTT.

A single count supports this clone. The V gene is TRBV6-4, the J gene TRBJ2-1; 7 positions match TRBD2. CDR1 MRHNA and CDR2 SNTAGT come from the germline V gene. V lost 7 bases to trimming and J lost 13 bases; unmatched junction nucleotides: 7. CDR3 length: 11 residues. The CDR3 region is CASMKTSYQFF. Here the CDR3 DNA reads TGTGCCAGCATGAAGACTAGCTATCAGTTCTTC.

Only a few counts were recorded for this clone. This chain joins TRBV5-6 and TRBJ2-2, with TRBD1 matching 7 bases. CDR1 and CDR2 (germline): SGHDT, YYEEEE. The V and J ends lost 5 bases and 5 bases, in that order; junction bases with no gene match: 9. The CDR3 is made up of 15 amino acids. The CDR3 is CASSDPTGETGELFF. In nucleotides, the CDR3 is TGTGCCAGCAGTGATCCTACAGGGGAAACCGGGGAGCTGTTTTTT. The full variable domain, completed using reference TRBV5-6 and TRBJ2-2, is DAGVTQSPTHLIKTRGQQVTLRCSPKSGHDTVSWYQQALGQGPQFIFQYYEEEERQRGNFPDRFSGHQFPNYSSELNVNALLLGDSALYLCASSDPTGETGELFFGEGSRLTVL.

This clone has just a few counts. The chain recombines TRBV28 with TRBJ2-7; the match to TRBD1 covers 7 bases. The V gene's germline CDR1 is MDHEN and CDR2 SYDVKM. The CDR3 totals 16 residues. The V gene end was trimmed by 5 bases and the J gene end by 8 bases; junction bases not matched to a gene: 18. CDR3 loop: CASSPPTGDLLPQQYF. The CDR3 bases are TGTGCCAGCAGTCCCCCAACAGGGGATCTACTACCCCAGCAGTACTTC.

The V and J genes are TRBV5-4 and TRBJ2-7, with a possible D match to TRBD1 (7 bases). V was pared by 4 bases and J by 7 bases, with 15 bases between. This CDR3 comprises 13 residues. The germline gives CDR1 SGHNT, CDR2 YYREEE (reference sequence). The CDR3 DNA follows: TGTGCCAGCAGCCGACAGGGAGGTTATGAGCAGTACTTC. Protein sequence: CASSRQGGYEQYF. The entire variable domain, with the rest obtained from reference TRBV5-4 and TRBJ2-7, is as follows: ETGVTQSPTHLIKTRGQQVTLRCSSQSGHNTVSWYQQALGQGPQFIFQYYREEENGRGNFPPRFSGLQFPNYSSELNVNALELDDSALYLCASSRQGGYEQYFGPGTRLTVT.

The chain joins TRBV27 to TRBJ2-3; tentative D call: TRBD2 (6 bases). V was trimmed by 0 bases and J by 3 bases, leaving 10 bases between them. CDR1 is MNHEY, CDR2 SMNVEV, per germline (reference sequence). The CDR3 totals 15 residues. CDR3 region: CASSLSPGLTDTQYF. Here the CDR3 DNA reads TGTGCCAGCAGTTTATCCCCGGGACTTACAGATACGCAGTATTTT.

The CDR3 is CASSIGAGTGIGNTIYF. In DNA, the CDR3 is TGTGCCAGCAGCATTGGGGCCGGGACAGGGATTGGAAACACCATATATTTT. The chain uses TRBV5-4 and TRBJ1-3; 9 bases match TRBD1. V shed 4 bases, J shed 3 bases, and the junction held 11 bases outside the gene matches. The CDR3 contains 17 residues. The germline gives CDR1 SGHNT, CDR2 YYREEE (reference sequence).

V gene TRBV2 combines with J gene TRBJ1-1; D call uncertain. The V and J ends lost 4 bases and 1 base respectively, with 7 bases between them. CDR1 is SNHLY, CDR2 FYNNEI, per germline. The CDR3 is made up of 13 amino acids. CDR3 coding DNA: TGTGCCAGCAGTGGTTCGAGGAACACTGAAGCTTTCTTT. It codes for CASSGSRNTEAFF.

V is TRBV7-3 and J is TRBJ2-1, with D tentatively TRBD2 (6 bases). Germline CDR1 and CDR2: SGHTA and FQGTGA. V was clipped by 5 bases and J by 5 bases, with 10 bases between them. The CDR3 has 13 amino acids. The CDR3 sequence is CASSARGNNEQFF. CDR3 coding DNA: TGTGCCAGCAGCGCACGCGGGAACAATGAGCAGTTCTTC.

V is TRBV5-1 and J is TRBJ2-3, with 10 bases lining up with TRBD2. Germline CDR1 reads SGHRS; CDR2 reads YFSETQ. The junction had 7 bases not matched to a gene; V was cut back by 0 bases and J by 6 bases. This CDR3 contains 16 residues. DNA for the CDR3: TGCGCCAGCAGCTTGGAGCTAGCGGGGGAGCATGATACGCAGTATTTT. This sequence encodes CASSLELAGEHDTQYF.

V gene TRBV28 combines with J gene TRBJ2-3; D is undetermined. The CDR3 length is 17 residues. The V gene's germline CDR1 is MDHEN and CDR2 SYDVKM. Deletions cut 5 bases from V and 2 bases from J, with 20 bases between. CDR3 amino acids: CASSPSSGPSFTDTQYF. CDR3 nucleotides: TGTGCCAGCAGTCCCTCATCGGGTCCCAGTTTCACAGATACGCAGTATTTT.

The chain employs TRBV7-8 and TRBJ2-1; a weak D match, TRBD2 (7 bases). Germline lookup yields CDR1 SGHVS and CDR2 FQNEAQ. Between the trimmed V and J ends, which lost 1 base and 7 bases, there was a span of 17 bases. There are 16 residues in the CDR3. CDR3 residues: CASSLVEGGVQNEQFF. CDR3 sequence (DNA): TGTGCCAGCAGCTTAGTAGAGGGGGGGGTACAAAATGAGCAGTTCTTC.

This clone occurred a few times. This chain links TRBV11-2 with TRBJ2-7; maybe TRBD2 (5 bases). The V end lost 1 base, the J end lost 1 base, and 8 bases lay between the germline ends. Germline CDR1 reads SGHAT; CDR2 reads FQNNGV. The CDR3 sequence is 14 residues long. The CDR3 nucleotides read TGTGCCAGCAGCTTAGCAGGCGGGTCCTACGAGCAGTACTTC. This sequence encodes CASSLAGGSYEQYF.

The V and J genes are TRBV28 and TRBJ1-2; the D gene is possibly TRBD1 (6 bases). CDR1 and CDR2 (germline): MDHEN, SYDVKM. V was clipped by 3 bases and J by 2 bases, with 19 bases between them. The CDR3 runs to 17 residues. CDR3 coding DNA: TGTGCCAGCAGTTTGGCCGGTCCACAGGGTGGAAACTATGGCTACACCTTC. As protein: CASSLAGPQGGNYGYTF.

This clone has a single count. The rearrangement links TRBV10-3 to TRBJ2-5; 8 bases align to TRBD1. Trimming cost V 5 bases and J 4 bases; bases outside gene matches: 6. The CDR3 is 14 residues long. Germline values: CDR1 ENHRY, CDR2 SYGVKD. The CDR3 DNA sequence: TGTGCCATCAGTACAGGGGGATTCGGAGAGACCCAGTACTTC. This encodes CAISTGGFGETQYF.

The V and J genes are TRBV12-3 or TRBV12-4 and TRBJ2-1, with D perhaps TRBD1 (6 bases). There are 13 residues in the CDR3. The V gene lost 2 bases and the J gene lost 10 bases, with 12 bases spanning the gap. CDR3 amino acids: CASSLITGQEQFF. The CDR3 bases are TGTGCCAGCAGTTTAATAACGGGACAAGAGCAGTTCTTC.

The J gene is TRBJ1-5, the V gene TRBV2, with unresolved D. The CDR3 spans 15 residues. V lost 6 bases and J 0 bases, leaving 12 bases between the germline ends. Germline values: CDR1 SNHLY, CDR2 FYNNEI. The CDR3: CASSLDTYSNQPQHF. The CDR3 DNA is TGTGCCAGCAGCTTAGACACATATAGCAATCAGCCCCAGCATTTT.

This clone was counted a few times. The chain uses TRBV28 and TRBJ2-5, with a possible D match to TRBD1 (6 bases). CDR1 and CDR2 (germline): MDHEN, SYDVKM. V dropped 1 base and J dropped 5 bases, with 11 bases sitting between them. The CDR3 sequence is 14 residues long. CDR3 sequence (DNA): TGTGCCAGCAGTTTATCCGCAGGGGTTGAGACCCAGTACTTC. The encoded protein is CASSLSAGVETQYF. Full variable domain (outside the CDR3, taken from reference TRBV28 and TRBJ2-5): DVKVTQSSRYLVKRTGEKVFLECVQDMDHENMFWYRQDPGLGLRLIYFSYDVKMKEKGDIPEGYSVSREKKERFSLILESASTNQTSMYLCASSLSAGVETQYFGPGTRLLVL.

The chain is built from TRBV28 and TRBJ1-4; 10 nucleotides line up with TRBD1. CDR1 MDHEN and CDR2 SYDVKM come from the germline V gene. V shed 6 bases and J 7 bases; nucleotides not matched to a gene: 5. The CDR3 is made up of 14 amino acids. The CDR3 bases are TGTGCCAGCAGGACAGGGGGCCCAAGTGAAAAACTGTTTTTT. It specifies CASRTGGPSEKLFF.

The V gene is TRBV6-5, the J gene TRBJ2-7, with 7 bases that match TRBD1. The CDR3 loop spans 15 amino acids. J was trimmed by 6 bases and V by 9 bases; bases with no gene match: 17. Germline V CDR1 and CDR2: MNHEY, SVGAGI. CDR3 loop: CASVKTRQGPPEQYF. The DNA for the CDR3 is TGTGCCAGTGTAAAGACCCGACAGGGTCCCCCCGAGCAGTACTTC.

This chain uses TRBV12-3 or TRBV12-4 with TRBJ2-5; D remains unclear. V gave up 6 bases and J gave up 3 bases, with 11 bases separating them. The CDR3 spans 13 residues. The CDR3 bases are TGTGCCAGCAGGCCCTCGGGTGAAGAGACCCAGTACTTC. The encoded protein is CASRPSGEETQYF.

The genes are TRBV7-2 and TRBJ1-5; D unclear. CDR1 is SGHTA and CDR2 is FQGNSA in the germline V gene. The CDR3 has 13 residues. V lost 0 bases to trimming and J lost 4 bases, with 4 bases between them. The CDR3 sequence: CASSLAENQPQHF. The CDR3 nucleotides are TGTGCCAGCAGCTTAGCAGAGAATCAGCCCCAGCATTTT.

This chain links TRBV28 with TRBJ1-1; TRBD1 agrees at 9 bases. Germline-derived CDR1 and CDR2 are MDHEN and SYDVKM. Trimming removed 2 bases from V and 0 bases from J; junction bases left unmatched: 4. The CDR3 runs 16 residues. CDR3 sequence: CASSLGTGGLNTEAFF. The CDR3 bases are TGTGCCAGCAGTTTAGGAACAGGGGGCTTGAACACTGAAGCTTTCTTT.

This chain joins TRBV20-1 and TRBJ2-2; tentatively, D is TRBD2 (6 bases). The CDR3 covers 15 residues. Trimming shortened V by 3 bases and J by 1 base, and 12 bases separated the two germline ends. Germline-derived CDR1 and CDR2 are DFQATT and SNEGSKA (reference sequence). CDR3 bases: TGCAGTGCTAGTGGTGGGACTCTGAACACCGGGGAGCTGTTTTTT. Translating gives CSASGGTLNTGELFF.

The chain joins TRBV29-1 to TRBJ1-4; D perhaps matches TRBD1 (6 bases). There are 16 residues in the CDR3. With 3 bases removed from V and 3 bases from J, the gap between germline ends came to 17 bases. The V gene's germline CDR1 is SQVTM and CDR2 ANQGSEA. The CDR3 sequence: CSVEAGWGPSNEKLFF. The CDR3 bases are TGCAGCGTTGAGGCTGGCTGGGGGCCCTCTAATGAAAAACTGTTTTTT.